The 30 T cell receptor beta chains below come from one sample, sequenced in a study of shared clonotypes between healthy human individuals. TCRdb's table, derived via immunoSEQ multiplex PCR, lists solely in-frame clones and lacks some. The data hold about 470,000 clones, with 70% to 80% observed a single time. Sequenced: PBMCs. The source of these receptors is a middle-aged woman in good health. Some clones in this sample may be carry-over from other donors' samples.

This chain uses TRBV6-6 with TRBJ1-1; D possibly corresponds to TRBD1 (5 bases). In germline, CDR1 is MNHNY, CDR2 SVGAGI (reference sequence). There are 14 residues in the CDR3. V was clipped by 5 bases and J by 0 bases, with 10 bases between them. The CDR3 coding sequence is TGTGCCAGCAGTCCGTGGGGGATGAACACTGAAGCTTTCTTT. It yields the protein CASSPWGMNTEAFF.

The sample holds a few counts of this clone. The chain recombines TRBV19 with TRBJ2-4; D is possibly TRBD1 (5 bases). This CDR3 spans 13 amino acids. In germline, CDR1 is LNHDA, CDR2 SQIVND (reference sequence). Trimming removed 2 bases at V and 9 bases at J, with 11 bases between. Written as DNA, the CDR3 is TGTGCCAGTAGTATAAAGGGGAATAGCATTCAGTACTTC. Its protein is CASSIKGNSIQYF.

This chain links TRBV5-1 with TRBJ1-1, with 10 bases aligning to TRBD1. The CDR3 has 17 residues. Germline V gene lookup returns CDR1 SGHRS and CDR2 YFSETQ. V dropped 1 base and J dropped 1; count of bases not matched to a gene: 7. CDR3 sequence: CASSLQGGQGRNTEAFF. DNA for the CDR3: TGCGCCAGCAGCTTGCAAGGGGGACAGGGGAGGAACACTGAAGCTTTCTTT. The variable domain in full, completed from reference TRBV5-1 and TRBJ1-1, reads KAGVTQTPRYLIKTRGQQVTLSCSPISGHRSVSWYQQTPGQGLQFLFEYFSETQRNKGNFPGRFSGRQFSNSRSEMNVSTLELGDSALYLCASSLQGGQGRNTEAFFGQGTRLTVV.

In its sample, this clone was seen once. This sequence joins TRBV6-6 and TRBJ2-1; D is undetermined. The V end was cut by 7 bases, the J end by 9 bases, with 10 bases between. Germline values: CDR1 MNHNY, CDR2 SVGAGI (reference sequence). The CDR3 contains 11 residues. The DNA of the CDR3 is TGTGCCAGCAACCCCCGGCCTGAGCAGTTCTTC. Translating gives CASNPRPEQFF.

The J gene is TRBJ2-7, the V gene TRBV6-6, with D maybe TRBD1 (6 bases). Germline V gene data show CDR1 as MNHNY and CDR2 as SVGAGI (reference sequence). Deletions cut 6 bases from V and 2 bases from J, with 14 bases between. The CDR3 consists of 14 residues. The CDR3 reads CASRQKTGPYEQYF. The CDR3 DNA follows: TGTGCCAGCAGGCAGAAGACAGGCCCCTACGAGCAGTACTTC.

As for this clone: Just one base apart from a much larger clone, this may be a read error. This chain uses TRBV7-2 with TRBJ2-7; D is unclear. The CDR3 length is 15 residues. V lost 2 bases, J lost 2 bases, and 13 bases lay in between. Germline-derived CDR1 and CDR2 are SGHTA and FQGNSA. The DNA of the CDR3 is TGTGCCAGCAGCTTAAATGGCGGCGTTGCCTACGAGCAGTACTTC. Translating it yields CASSLNGGVAYEQYF.

The chain uses TRBV19 and TRBJ2-2, with 7 bases lining up with TRBD1. Per germline, CDR1 LNHDA and CDR2 SQIVND (reference sequence). CDR3 length: 14 residues. The J segment lost 6 bases and the V segment lost 6 bases, leaving 7 bases of the junction unmatched. The CDR3 DNA sequence: TGTGCCAGTAGGGGGGTTCAGGGGGCCGGGGAGCTGTTTTTT. Translating it yields CASRGVQGAGELFF.

The V gene is TRBV7-2, the J gene TRBJ2-2; possible D gene TRBD2, 5 bases. The CDR3 sequence is 15 residues long. Per germline, CDR1 SGHTA and CDR2 FQGNSA. With 1 base removed from V and 4 bases from J, the gap between germline ends came to 10 bases. CDR3 residues: CASSLDGRGTGELFF. The CDR3 bases are TGTGCCAGCAGCTTAGATGGCCGGGGCACCGGGGAGCTGTTTTTT.

The chain uses TRBV28 and TRBJ2-7; TRBD1 or TRBD2 may be the D gene (5 bases each). V shed 6 bases and J shed 5 bases, with 14 bases lying between them. The germline gives CDR1 MDHEN, CDR2 SYDVKM. The CDR3 has 13 residues. The CDR3 region is CASSSPPGHEQYF. In DNA form, the CDR3 reads TGTGCCAGCAGCTCACCCCCGGGACACGAGCAGTACTTC.

J is TRBJ2-5 and V is TRBV7-2; 9 nucleotides agree with TRBD2. Trimming cost V 3 bases and J 5 bases; bases outside gene matches: 13. From germline, CDR1 is SGHTA and CDR2 FQGNSA. This CDR3 has 17 residues. CDR3 amino acids: CASSLLGLAGSGETQYF. CDR3 coding DNA: TGTGCCAGCAGCTTGTTGGGGCTAGCGGGATCGGGGGAGACCCAGTACTTC. Using reference TRBV7-2 and TRBJ2-5 for the parts outside the CDR3, the full variable domain is GAGVSQSPSNKVTEKGKDVELRCDPISGHTALYWYRQSLGQGLEFLIYFQGNSAPDKSGLPSDRFSAERTGGSVSTLTIQRTQQEDSAVYLCASSLLGLAGSGETQYFGPGTRLLVL.

The chain uses TRBV6-6 and TRBJ2-7; 11 positions match TRBD1. V lost 4 bases, J lost 4 bases, and 6 bases stayed unmatched. CDR1 is MNHNY and CDR2 is SVGAGI in the germline V gene (reference sequence). The CDR3 extends over 15 amino acids. In DNA, the CDR3 is TGTGCCAGCAGTTCTTTAGGGACAGGGGGGTACGAGCAGTACTTC. It translates to CASSSLGTGGYEQYF.

The gene calls are TRBV7-3 and TRBJ2-3; 7 bases agree with TRBD1. The junction had 3 bases not matched to a gene; V was cut back by 5 bases and J by 7 bases. In germline, CDR1 is SGHTA, CDR2 FQGTGA. The CDR3 has 12 amino acids. CDR3 sequence reads: CASSPDRHTQYF. The CDR3, as DNA: TGTGCCAGCAGCCCGGACAGGCATACGCAGTATTTT.

V gene TRBV10-3 combines with J gene TRBJ2-7; D is unresolved. CDR3 size: 14 residues. Trimming took 0 bases from V and 1 from J, leaving 7 bases between them. Germline V gene lookup returns CDR1 ENHRY and CDR2 SYGVKD. In nucleotides, the CDR3 is TGTGCCATCAGTGAGTCAGAGCGTTCCTACGAGCAGTACTTC. It codes for CAISESERSYEQYF.

The gene calls are TRBV28 and TRBJ2-4; D is ambiguous. CDR3 size: 13 residues. V lost 6 bases and J lost 8, with 14 bases in between. CDR1 is MDHEN, CDR2 SYDVKM, per germline. For the CDR3, the DNA is TGTGCCAGCAGCTATGAGGTACGGGACATTCAGTACTTC. Protein sequence: CASSYEVRDIQYF.

The chain joins TRBV27 to TRBJ2-1; 7 bases match TRBD1. This CDR3 has 15 residues. From germline, CDR1 is MNHEY and CDR2 SMNVEV (reference sequence). V was clipped by 6 bases and J by 5 bases; unmatched bases: 10. The CDR3 DNA follows: TGTGCCAGCAGCATCCCGGGACAGTCTCACAATGAGCAGTTCTTC. This translates into CASSIPGQSHNEQFF.

The genes are TRBV25-1 and TRBJ2-1; D may match TRBD1 or TRBD2 (5 bases each). This CDR3 spans 16 amino acids. V gave up 9 bases and J gave up 0 bases, with 18 bases separating them. Germline V CDR1 and CDR2: MGHDK, SYGVNS. The CDR3 is CASLPSGTLSYNEQFF. The CDR3 DNA reads TGTGCCAGTCTTCCTTCCGGGACCCTCTCCTACAATGAGCAGTTCTTC.

This chain connects TRBV19 to TRBJ2-2, with D possibly TRBD1 on 6 matching bases. The CDR3 contains 17 residues. Germline V gene data show CDR1 as LNHDA and CDR2 as SQIVND (reference sequence). Trimming pared 5 bases from V and 0 bases from J, leaving 16 bases between. In nucleotides, the CDR3 is TGTGCCAGTAGTCCTGGGGGACACTTCGCGAACACCGGGGAGCTGTTTTTT. Protein: CASSPGGHFANTGELFF. Variable domain in full (rest from reference TRBV19 and TRBJ2-2): DGGITQSPKYLFRKEGQNVTLSCEQNLNHDAMYWYRQDPGQGLRLIYYSQIVNDFQKGDIAEGYSVSREKKESFPLTVTSAQKNPTAFYLCASSPGGHFANTGELFFGEGSRLTVL.

V and J are TRBV7-3 and TRBJ2-3; D ambiguous. CDR1 is SGHTA and CDR2 is FQGTGA in the germline V gene. The CDR3 contains 14 residues. Trimming cost V 5 bases and J 3 bases, with 12 bases left between them. This chain's CDR3 is CASSLQTRTDTQYF. The CDR3 DNA is TGTGCCAGCAGCCTACAGACCCGGACAGATACGCAGTATTTT.

This clone was found once. The chain uses TRBV28 and TRBJ2-5, with D possibly being TRBD2 (6 bases). This CDR3 region has 15 residues. Trimming cost V 3 bases and J 3 bases, with 14 bases left between them. Germline lookup yields CDR1 MDHEN and CDR2 SYDVKM. CDR3 nucleotides: TGTGCCAGCAGTTTCGCCGGTGGAGGGGAAGAGACCCAGTACTTC. This sequence encodes CASSFAGGGEETQYF.

The chain carries TRBV25-1 and TRBJ2-2; TRBD2 aligns across 8 bases. The CDR3 covers 16 residues. Germline V gene data show CDR1 as MGHDK and CDR2 as SYGVNS. Germline trimming cut 5 bases from V and 4 bases from J; bases unmatched to any gene: 9. The CDR3 here is CASSLPGGDGTGELFF. CDR3 nucleotides: TGTGCCAGCAGTCTCCCCGGGGGGGACGGCACCGGGGAGCTGTTTTTT. The full variable domain, with the rest looked up from reference TRBV25-1 and TRBJ2-2, is EADIYQTPRYLVIGTGKKITLECSQTMGHDKMYWYQQDPGMELHLIHYSYGVNSTEKGDLSSESTVSRIRTEHFPLTLESARPSHTSQYLCASSLPGGDGTGELFFGEGSRLTVL.

The chain uses TRBV19 and TRBJ2-2; 10 nucleotides match TRBD2. Trimming took 5 bases from V and 7 from J; bases not matched to a gene: 25. The germline V gene encodes CDR1 LNHDA and CDR2 SQIVND (reference sequence). The CDR3 is 21 amino acids. In DNA, the CDR3 is TGTGCCAGTAGTTCCTACCCCGGGCAGGCGTCTAGCGGGAGTGGGAACGGGGAGCTGTTTTTT. Translating it yields CASSSYPGQASSGSGNGELFF.

This clone was counted between two and nine times. The chain employs TRBV7-6 and TRBJ1-3, with 7 bases identical to TRBD1. Germline V gene data show CDR1 as SGHVS and CDR2 as FNYEAQ. The junction had 7 bases not matched to a gene; V was cut back by 5 bases and J by 0 bases. CDR3 length equals 16 residues. The CDR3 region has the DNA TGTGCCAGCAGCGCAGGACAGGTTGTCTCTGGAAACACCATATATTTT. Its protein product is CASSAGQVVSGNTIYF.

The chain employs TRBV4-3 and TRBJ1-2, with D perhaps matching TRBD1 (6 bases). The length of the CDR3 is 16 residues. V was trimmed by 3 bases and J by 1 base, leaving 15 bases between them. The germline V gene has CDR1 LGHNA and CDR2 YSLEER. The CDR3 DNA reads as TGCGCCAGCAGCCACTCAGGGGTGGTTGGTAACTATGGCTACACCTTC. Residues: CASSHSGVVGNYGYTF.

The rearrangement uses TRBV18 and TRBJ2-1; no reliable D call. Trimming stripped 2 bases from V and 3 bases from J, with 14 bases between. Germline V gene sequence: CDR1 KGHSH, CDR2 LQKENI. There are 16 residues in the CDR3. CDR3 bases: TGTGCCAGCTCACCATTTAAGGCAGAAGACTACAATGAGCAGTTCTTC. Amino acids: CASSPFKAEDYNEQFF.

The table lists this clone with a few counts. The chain links TRBV10-3 to TRBJ2-5; TRBD2 agrees at 13 bases. Germline CDR1 reads ENHRY; CDR2 reads SYGVKD. With V trimmed by 4 bases and J by 1 base, 6 bases remained unmatched. The CDR3 consists of 17 residues. The CDR3 nucleotides read TGTGCCATCAGTGCGACTAGCGGGAGGAAACTCCAAGAGACCCAGTACTTC. Translation: CAISATSGRKLQETQYF.

The DNA for the CDR3 is TGTGCCAGCAGCTTAGCGGGAGGGCCCACTAGATACGAGCAGTACTTC. Translated, it gives CASSLAGGPTRYEQYF. V is TRBV7-3 and J is TRBJ2-7; 9 nucleotides line up with TRBD2. The length of the CDR3 is 16 residues. In germline, CDR1 is SGHTA, CDR2 FQGTGA. With 2 bases clipped from V and 4 bases from J, the junction kept 9 bases outside the gene matches.

The J gene is TRBJ2-5, the V gene TRBV15, with a weak D call TRBD2 (6 bases). V was cut by 6 bases and J by 5 bases, with 16 bases left in between. In germline, CDR1 is LNHNV, CDR2 YYDKDF (reference sequence). The CDR3 extends over 14 amino acids. CDR3 protein: CATRGGGVSETQYF. Written as DNA, the CDR3 is TGTGCCACCAGGGGCGGAGGGGTGAGTGAGACCCAGTACTTC.

The rearrangement joins TRBV7-3 to TRBJ2-3, with a weak D call TRBD1 (5 bases). Germline CDR1 reads SGHTA; CDR2 reads FQGTGA. Between the trimmed V and J ends, which lost 5 bases and 6 bases, there was a span of 12 bases. The CDR3 covers 13 residues. The CDR3 here is CASSVQGLDTQYF. The CDR3 DNA is TGTGCCAGCAGCGTCCAGGGATTGGATACGCAGTATTTT.

J is TRBJ2-2 and V is TRBV6-5; the D call may be TRBD1 or TRBD2 (5 bases each). CDR1 and CDR2 (germline): MNHEY, SVGAGI. This CDR3 is built from 14 residues. Deletions cut 8 bases from V and 5 bases from J, with 15 bases between. The CDR3 coding sequence is TGTGCCAGCTGGGGCCCCCCGGGGACCGGGGAGCTGTTTTTT. It specifies CASWGPPGTGELFF.

This sequence joins TRBV9 and TRBJ2-7, with TRBD1 identical over 11 bases. This CDR3 spans 16 amino acids. The ends lost 0 bases at V and 2 bases at J; junction bases unmatched: 4. Germline lookup yields CDR1 SGDLS and CDR2 YYNGEE. The CDR3 coding sequence is TGTGCCAGCAGCGTAGATGTGGGACAGGGGGCCTACGAGCAGTACTTC. This codes for CASSVDVGQGAYEQYF.